The 20 T cell receptor beta chains below come from one sample, sequenced in a study of OX40 agonist ivuxolimab in advanced cancers. Sequencing was performed with immunoSEQ multiplex PCR; in TCRdb, only in-frame clones are kept and a portion is missing. The repertoire includes under 70,000 clones, roughly 87% of them detected once, and 2% sits in the top ten. Sequenced here: CD4+ or CD8+ T cells sorted from blood, sampled in a trial of the OX40 agonist ivuxolimab. The source is an adult with an advanced solid tumor such as melanoma, head and neck, liver or kidney cancer.

This chain uses TRBV2 with TRBJ2-5; TRBD1 matches 8 bases. Germline CDR1 reads SNHLY; CDR2 reads FYNNEI. The CDR3 has 14 amino acids. The V gene end was trimmed by 6 bases and the J gene end by 3 bases; junction bases not matched to a gene: 6. Here the CDR3 DNA reads TGTGCCAGCAGCTTCCTGACAGGGGAAGAGACCCAGTACTTC. It specifies CASSFLTGEETQYF.

This chain links TRBV30 with TRBJ2-6; D remains ambiguous. V lost 7 bases to trimming and J lost 0 bases, with 19 bases between them. There are 17 residues in the CDR3. Per germline, CDR1 GTSNPN and CDR2 SVGIG (reference sequence). Here the CDR3 DNA reads TGTGCCTCCCTCCTTGGACGGTCCTACTCTGGGGCCAACGTCCTGACTTTC. Translated: CASLLGRSYSGANVLTF.

The J gene is TRBJ1-5, the V gene TRBV28; 9 nucleotides line up with TRBD1. The germline gives CDR1 MDHEN, CDR2 SYDVKM. CDR3 length equals 14 residues. V was clipped by 5 bases and J by 5 bases; unmatched bases: 4. The DNA of the CDR3 is TGTGCCAGCAGTCCTACAGGGGGCTATCAGCCCCAGCATTTT. The encoded protein is CASSPTGGYQPQHF.

This rearrangement joins TRBV27 to TRBJ1-5; a possible D gene is TRBD1 (5 bases). V was cut by 7 bases and J by 3 bases, with 13 bases left in between. Germline V gives CDR1 MNHEY, CDR2 SMNVEV (reference sequence). The CDR3 totals 14 residues. CDR3 nucleotide sequence: TGTGCCAGCAAGACCGACAGTAACAATCAGCCCCAGCATTTT. Residues: CASKTDSNNQPQHF.

This chain connects TRBV28 to TRBJ1-5; no clear D. The V gene lost 6 bases and the J gene lost 5 bases, with 14 bases spanning the gap. CDR1 and CDR2 (germline): MDHEN, SYDVKM. The CDR3 loop spans 14 amino acids. The CDR3 DNA reads as TGTGCCAGCAGCGTGGGGAGCACCCATCAGCCCCAGCATTTT. Protein product: CASSVGSTHQPQHF. The whole variable domain, remainder taken from reference TRBV28 and TRBJ1-5, is DVKVTQSSRYLVKRTGEKVFLECVQDMDHENMFWYRQDPGLGLRLIYFSYDVKMKEKGDIPEGYSVSREKKERFSLILESASTNQTSMYLCASSVGSTHQPQHFGDGTRLSIL.

The V call is TRBV11-3, the J call TRBJ1-1; D is unclear. V was cut by 3 bases and J by 4 bases, with 12 bases left in between. The length of the CDR3 is 14 residues. From germline, CDR1 is SGHNT and CDR2 YENEEA. This CDR3 reads CASSFGTLSTEAFF. The CDR3 coding sequence is TGTGCCAGCAGCTTCGGCACCCTGAGCACTGAAGCTTTCTTT.

The V call is TRBV28, the J call TRBJ2-7; either TRBD1 or TRBD2 may fit D (5 bases each). This CDR3 has 15 residues. V lost 8 bases to trimming and J lost 2 bases, with 19 bases between them. CDR1 MDHEN and CDR2 SYDVKM come from the germline V gene. The CDR3 DNA sequence: TGTGCCAGCCTCATGAGGGGCCTATCGGCCTACGAGCAGTACTTC. Residues: CASLMRGLSAYEQYF.

DNA for the CDR3: TGTGCCAGTATTTTAGGTGTAGGGCTTAATGAAAAACTGTTTTTT. Its protein is CASILGVGLNEKLFF. The chain links TRBV19 to TRBJ1-4; D is undetermined. Germline CDR1 reads LNHDA; CDR2 reads SQIVND (reference sequence). The CDR3 contains 15 residues. The V and J ends lost 7 bases and 4 bases respectively, with 16 bases between them.

This rearrangement joins TRBV27 to TRBJ1-4, with D possibly TRBD1 on 5 matching bases. CDR1 is MNHEY, CDR2 SMNVEV, per germline (reference sequence). The CDR3 runs to 17 residues. V was cut by 2 bases and J by 4 bases, with 17 bases left in between. CDR3: CASSLVVDWGSNEKLFF. The DNA of the CDR3 is TGTGCCAGCAGTTTAGTGGTAGATTGGGGGAGTAATGAAAAACTGTTTTTT.

The CDR3 DNA sequence: TGCGCCAGCAGCGATCCGGGACCTAGGACTGGAAACACCATATATTTT. It codes for CASSDPGPRTGNTIYF. This chain joins TRBV10-1 and TRBJ1-3; D is perhaps TRBD1 (5 bases). This CDR3 is 16 amino acids long. Deletions cut 6 bases from V and 2 bases from J, with 17 bases between. CDR1 is WNHNN and CDR2 is SYGVQD in the germline V gene (reference sequence).

The gene calls are TRBV11-2 and TRBJ1-4; tentatively, D is TRBD1 (6 bases). Germline assignment: CDR1 SGHAT and CDR2 FQNNGV. V shed 6 bases and J shed 4 bases, with 21 bases lying between them. The CDR3 is 17 residues long. Written as DNA, the CDR3 is TGTGCCAGCAGTTCTATGGGAGGTCGGACAGTTAATGAAAAACTGTTTTTT. It specifies CASSSMGGRTVNEKLFF.

This chain joins TRBV7-6 and TRBJ2-3; D is uncertain. V lost 3 bases, J lost 0 bases, and 7 bases lay in between. The CDR3 length is 14 residues. Germline V gene lookup returns CDR1 SGHVS and CDR2 FNYEAQ. This CDR3 reads CASSFDHSTDTQYF. The CDR3 DNA reads as TGTGCCAGCAGCTTCGACCATAGCACAGATACGCAGTATTTT.

The V and J genes are TRBV7-2 and TRBJ1-1; D unresolved. V was cut by 2 bases and J by 1 base, with 5 bases left in between. The CDR3 covers 13 residues. Germline lookup yields CDR1 SGHTA and CDR2 FQGNSA. The CDR3 DNA reads TGTGCCAGCAGCTTATATCAGAACACTGAAGCTTTCTTT. This sequence encodes CASSLYQNTEAFF.

The chain links TRBV7-8 to TRBJ2-1, with 8 bases that match TRBD1. CDR1 SGHVS and CDR2 FQNEAQ come from the germline V gene. The V segment lost 3 bases and the J segment 10 bases; nucleotides outside the gene matches: 11. The CDR3 has 15 residues. CDR3: CASSFARAGGYEQFF. CDR3 bases: TGTGCCAGCAGCTTTGCCAGGGCAGGGGGCTACGAGCAGTTCTTC.

The chain employs TRBV5-1 and TRBJ2-3; perhaps TRBD2 as D (6 bases). The V end was cut by 0 bases, the J end by 0 bases, with 8 bases between. CDR3 size: 15 residues. Germline values: CDR1 SGHRS, CDR2 YFSETQ. Here the CDR3 reads CASSLVGGSTDTQYF. CDR3 DNA: TGCGCCAGCAGCTTGGTCGGGGGAAGCACAGATACGCAGTATTTT.

This clone was seen a handful of times. The genes are TRBV19 and TRBJ2-1, with 8 bases lining up with TRBD2. Germline V gene lookup returns CDR1 LNHDA and CDR2 SQIVND (reference sequence). J lost 7 bases, V lost 3 bases, and 8 bases had no gene match. The CDR3 runs 15 residues. The CDR3 loop reads CASSIGGAFLNEQFF. CDR3 nucleotides: TGTGCCAGTAGTATCGGGGGGGCTTTTTTGAATGAGCAGTTCTTC.

The V gene is TRBV18, the J gene TRBJ2-5, with D tentatively TRBD2 (6 bases). Germline-derived CDR1 and CDR2 are KGHSH and LQKENI. This CDR3 region has 15 residues. Trimming pared 0 bases from V and 11 bases from J, leaving 19 bases between. The CDR3 region has the DNA TGTGCCAGCTCACCACCTACTGGGATAGGCGGGGAGCAGTACTTC. This gives the protein CASSPPTGIGGEQYF.

This chain joins TRBV27 and TRBJ2-7; tentatively, D is TRBD1 or TRBD2 (5 bases each). There are 15 residues in the CDR3. Germline CDR1 MNHEY, CDR2 SMNVEV (reference sequence). Trimming stripped 7 bases from V and 0 bases from J, with 16 bases between. CDR3 region: CASTQTGTNSYEQYF. In DNA, the CDR3 is TGTGCCAGCACCCAAACCGGGACGAACTCCTACGAGCAGTACTTC.

The chain carries TRBV10-2 and TRBJ2-1, with a possible D match to TRBD2 (5 bases). Germline CDR1 reads WSHSY; CDR2 reads SAAADI. Trimming removed 2 bases from V and 0 bases from J, with 8 bases in between. CDR3 length: 15 amino acids. CDR3 sequence (DNA): TGCGCCAGCAGTGAGAAGCGGACCTCCTACAATGAGCAGTTCTTC. This gives the protein CASSEKRTSYNEQFF.

The gene calls are TRBV9 and TRBJ1-5; D not resolved. V gave up 4 bases and J gave up 7 bases, with 15 bases separating them. CDR3 length equals 14 residues. CDR1 and CDR2 (germline): SGDLS, YYNGEE. The CDR3 nucleotides read TGTGCCAGCAGCCGAGGGAATTCCGGGCAGCCCCAGCATTTT. It encodes CASSRGNSGQPQHF.